The clone carrying this T cell receptor (beta chain) was counted ten times or more. Its antigen is undetermined. These data belong to a study of regulatory T cells in long-lasting Graves disease. CDR3 regions were amplified by Arm-PCR using iRepertoire HTBI primers to build TCR beta libraries. TCRdb re-called the multiplex PCR reads with MiXCR, one entry per CDR3 protein. This sample has roughly 400,000 distinct CDR3 sequences, with roughly 17% found just once. Regarding time point: newly diagnosed GD, antithyroid drugs for less than 3 months. PBMC-extracted RNA yielded the TCR library. Study-wide results and limits: Lower TCR diversity was seen in persistent Graves' patients than in newly diagnosed ones.

The same sample was also used in a study of T cells in Graves' hyperthyroidism and ophthalmopathy.

This TCR was sampled from a young woman with Graves disease. Specimen: peripheral blood mononuclear cells (PBMCs), collected at new diagnosis, from a patient treated with antithyroid drugs.

The CDR3: CASSLYRGREKLFF. The CDR3 DNA reads as TGTGCCAGCAGTTTATACAGGGGTCGGGAAAAACTGTTTTTT. V and J are TRBV27 and TRBJ1-4, with 7 bases matching TRBD1. Trimming cost V 1 base and J 8 bases; bases outside gene matches: 4. Germline V CDR1 and CDR2: MNHEY, SMNVEV (reference sequence). This CDR3 spans 14 amino acids.